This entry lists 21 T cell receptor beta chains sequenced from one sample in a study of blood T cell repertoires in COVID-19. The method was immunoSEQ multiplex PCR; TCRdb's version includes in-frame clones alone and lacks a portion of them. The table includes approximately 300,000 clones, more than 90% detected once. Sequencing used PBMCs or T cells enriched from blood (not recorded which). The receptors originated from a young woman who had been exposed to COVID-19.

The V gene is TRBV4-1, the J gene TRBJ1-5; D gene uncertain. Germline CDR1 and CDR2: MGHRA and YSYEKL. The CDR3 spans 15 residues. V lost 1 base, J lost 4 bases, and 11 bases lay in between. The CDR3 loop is CASSQVSLANQPQHF. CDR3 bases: TGCGCCAGCAGCCAAGTCTCCTTGGCAAATCAGCCCCAGCATTTT.

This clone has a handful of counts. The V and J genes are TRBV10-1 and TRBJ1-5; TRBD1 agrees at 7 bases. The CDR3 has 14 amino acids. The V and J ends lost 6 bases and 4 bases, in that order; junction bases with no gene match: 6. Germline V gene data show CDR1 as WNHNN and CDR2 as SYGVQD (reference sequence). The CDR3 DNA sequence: TGCGCCAGCAGGAAGACAGGGAGAAATCAGCCCCAGCATTTT. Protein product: CASRKTGRNQPQHF.

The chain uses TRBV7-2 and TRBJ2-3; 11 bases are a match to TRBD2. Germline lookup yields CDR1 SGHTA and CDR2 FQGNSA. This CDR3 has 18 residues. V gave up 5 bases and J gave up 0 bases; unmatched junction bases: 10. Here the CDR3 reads CASSPRLAGRGSTDTQYF. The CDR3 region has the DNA TGTGCCAGCAGCCCTCGACTAGCGGGGCGCGGTAGCACAGATACGCAGTATTTT.

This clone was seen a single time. The CDR3: CASSLSKFRGGTEAFF. CDR3 sequence (DNA): TGTGCCAGCAGCTTAAGCAAGTTTCGCGGGGGCACTGAAGCTTTCTTT. The V and J genes are TRBV11-3 and TRBJ1-1; maybe TRBD1 (5 bases). The germline V and J ends were trimmed by 2 bases and 4 bases, with 17 bases remaining between them. Per the germline V gene, CDR1 is SGHNT and CDR2 is YENEEA. The CDR3 length is 16 residues.

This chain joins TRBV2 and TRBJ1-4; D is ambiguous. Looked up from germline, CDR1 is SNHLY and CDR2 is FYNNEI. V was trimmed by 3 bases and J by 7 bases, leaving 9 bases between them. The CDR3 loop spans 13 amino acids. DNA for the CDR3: TGTGCCAGCAGTGATACTCGGGTTGAAAAACTGTTTTTT. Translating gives CASSDTRVEKLFF.

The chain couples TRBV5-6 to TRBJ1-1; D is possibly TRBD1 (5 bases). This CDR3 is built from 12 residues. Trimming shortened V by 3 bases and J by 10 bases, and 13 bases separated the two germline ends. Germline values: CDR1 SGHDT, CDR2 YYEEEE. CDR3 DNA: TGTGCCAGCAGCTCCATCGGGGGGGTAGCTTTCTTT. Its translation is CASSSIGGVAFF.

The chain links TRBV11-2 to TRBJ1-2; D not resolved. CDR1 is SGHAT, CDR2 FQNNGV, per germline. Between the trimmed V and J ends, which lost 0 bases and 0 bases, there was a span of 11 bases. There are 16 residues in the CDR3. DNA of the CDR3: TGTGCCAGCAGCTTAGATCTTTGGAGTACTAACTATGGCTACACCTTC. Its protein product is CASSLDLWSTNYGYTF.

This CDR3 is CATSEAGQNTEAFF. The CDR3 coding sequence is TGTGCCACCAGTGAGGCAGGGCAGAACACTGAAGCTTTCTTT. This chain links TRBV24-1 with TRBJ1-1; tentatively, D is TRBD1 (5 bases). Germline loops: CDR1 KGHDR, CDR2 SFDVKD. The CDR3 loop spans 14 amino acids. Deletions cut 4 bases from V and 1 base from J, with 9 bases between.

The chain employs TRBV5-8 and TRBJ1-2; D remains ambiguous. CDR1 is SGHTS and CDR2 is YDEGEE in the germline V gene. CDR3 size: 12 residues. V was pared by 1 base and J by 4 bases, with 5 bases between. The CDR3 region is CASSLRGYGYTF. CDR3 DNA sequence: TGTGCCAGCAGCTTGCGGGGCTATGGCTACACCTTC.

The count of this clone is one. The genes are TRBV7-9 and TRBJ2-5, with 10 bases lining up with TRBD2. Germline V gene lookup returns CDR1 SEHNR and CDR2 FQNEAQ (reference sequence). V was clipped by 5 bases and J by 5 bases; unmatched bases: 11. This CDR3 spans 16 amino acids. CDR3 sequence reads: CASSISGGALFETQYF. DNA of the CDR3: TGTGCCAGCAGCATAAGCGGGGGGGCCTTGTTCGAGACCCAGTACTTC.

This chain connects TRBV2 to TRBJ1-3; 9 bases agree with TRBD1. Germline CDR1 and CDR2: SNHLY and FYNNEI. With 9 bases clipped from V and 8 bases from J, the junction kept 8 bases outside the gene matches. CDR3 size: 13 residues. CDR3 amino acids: CASAGQGGHTIYF. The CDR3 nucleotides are TGTGCCAGTGCGGGACAGGGTGGGCACACCATATATTTT.

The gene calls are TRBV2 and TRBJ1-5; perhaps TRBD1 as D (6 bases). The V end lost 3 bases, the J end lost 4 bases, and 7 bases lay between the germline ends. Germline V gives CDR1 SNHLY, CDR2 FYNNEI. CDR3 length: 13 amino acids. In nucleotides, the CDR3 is TGTGCCAGCAGTGATCAGGGGAATCAGCCCCAGCATTTT. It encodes CASSDQGNQPQHF. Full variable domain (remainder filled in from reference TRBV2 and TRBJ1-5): EPEVTQTPSHQVTQMGQEVILRCVPISNHLYFYWYRQILGQKVEFLVSFYNNEISEKSEIFDDQFSVERPDGSNFTLKIRSTKLEDSAMYFCASSDQGNQPQHFGDGTRLSIL.

CDR3 in DNA: TGTGCCAGTAGCCTGGGGCTAGCGGAGAACACCGGGGAGCTGTTTTTT. It specifies CASSLGLAENTGELFF. The chain couples TRBV19 to TRBJ2-2, with 7 bases fitting TRBD2. This CDR3 is built from 16 residues. Germline V gene lookup returns CDR1 LNHDA and CDR2 SQIVND (reference sequence). V trimming: 6 bases; J trimming: 1 base; junction bases outside the gene matches: 8.

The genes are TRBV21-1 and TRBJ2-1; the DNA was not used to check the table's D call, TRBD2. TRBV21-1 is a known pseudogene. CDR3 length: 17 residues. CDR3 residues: CASSKVRTPNPYNEQFF. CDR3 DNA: TGTGCCAGCAGCAAAGTCAGGACTCCCAACCCCTACAATGAGCAGTTCTTC.

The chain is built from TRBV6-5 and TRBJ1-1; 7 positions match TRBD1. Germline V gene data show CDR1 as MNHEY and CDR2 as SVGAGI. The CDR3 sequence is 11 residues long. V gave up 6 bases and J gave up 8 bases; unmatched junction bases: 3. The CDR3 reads CASRGRGEAFF. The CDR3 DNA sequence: TGTGCCAGCAGAGGCAGGGGGGAAGCTTTCTTT.

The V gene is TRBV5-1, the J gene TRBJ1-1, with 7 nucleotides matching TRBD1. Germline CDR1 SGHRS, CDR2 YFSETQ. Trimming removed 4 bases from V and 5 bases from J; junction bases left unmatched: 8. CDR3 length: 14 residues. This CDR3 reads CASSLQGEGTEAFF. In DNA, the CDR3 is TGCGCCAGCAGCCTTCAGGGGGAAGGAACTGAAGCTTTCTTT.

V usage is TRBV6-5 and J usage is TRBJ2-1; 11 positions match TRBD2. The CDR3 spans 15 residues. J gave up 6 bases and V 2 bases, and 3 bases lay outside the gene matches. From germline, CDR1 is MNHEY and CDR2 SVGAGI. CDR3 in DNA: TGTGCCAGCAGTTACAGGCTAGCGGGGGGCAATGAGCAGTTCTTC. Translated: CASSYRLAGGNEQFF.

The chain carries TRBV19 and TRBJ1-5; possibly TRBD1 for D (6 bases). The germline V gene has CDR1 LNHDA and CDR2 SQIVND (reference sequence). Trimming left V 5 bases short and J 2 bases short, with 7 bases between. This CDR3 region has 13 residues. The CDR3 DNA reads TGTGCCAGTAGTCGACAGGGCAATCAGCCCCAGCATTTT. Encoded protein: CASSRQGNQPQHF.

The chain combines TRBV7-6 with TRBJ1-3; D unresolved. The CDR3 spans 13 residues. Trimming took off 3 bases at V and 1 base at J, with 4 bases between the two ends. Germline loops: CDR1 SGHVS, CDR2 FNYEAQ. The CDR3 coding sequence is TGTGCCAGCAGCTTCGGGTCTGGAAACACCATATATTTT. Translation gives CASSFGSGNTIYF.

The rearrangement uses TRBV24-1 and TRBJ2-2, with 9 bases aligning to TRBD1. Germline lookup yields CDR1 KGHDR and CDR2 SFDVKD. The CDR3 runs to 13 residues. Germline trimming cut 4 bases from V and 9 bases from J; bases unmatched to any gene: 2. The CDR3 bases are TGTGCCACCAGTGAGGACAGGGGCAGGGAGCTGTTTTTT. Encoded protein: CATSEDRGRELFF.

For the CDR3, the DNA is TGTGCCAGCAGCCGCGCTACAGGGTCTGGAAACACCATATATTTT. Its translation is CASSRATGSGNTIYF. This chain links TRBV5-5 with TRBJ1-3; the D gene is possibly TRBD1 (6 bases). Germline V gene sequence: CDR1 SGHKS, CDR2 YYEKEE (reference sequence). Trimming removed 4 bases from V and 1 base from J, with 12 bases in between. The CDR3 contains 15 residues. The variable domain in full, with the rest retrieved from reference TRBV5-5 and TRBJ1-3, is DAGVTQSPTHLIKTRGQQVTLRCSPISGHKSVSWYQQVLGQGPQFIFQYYEKEERGRGNFPDRFSARQFPNYSSELNVNALLLGDSALYLCASSRATGSGNTIYFGEGSWLTVV.